These 25 T cell receptor beta chains originate from one sample sequenced in a study of blood T cell repertoires in COVID-19. Profiled with immunoSEQ multiplex PCR; TCRdb holds only in-frame clones, not every one. The profile shows about 200,000 clones, 80% to 90% of them singletons. Material for sequencing was PBMCs or T cells enriched from blood (not recorded which). These receptors originate from a woman aged 40-49 years with acute COVID-19.

The genes are TRBV7-2 and TRBJ1-5, with TRBD1 matching 8 bases. V lost 4 bases, J lost 6 bases, and 8 bases stayed unmatched. Per germline, CDR1 SGHTA and CDR2 FQGNSA. This CDR3 comprises 15 residues. In DNA form, the CDR3 reads TGTGCCAGCAGCTCTGGACAGGGTAGGGTTCAGCCCCAGCATTTT. Protein sequence: CASSSGQGRVQPQHF.

CDR3 bases: TGTGCTAGTGGTCCTAACTTGCGGGGAACGAACACCGGGGAGCTGTTTTTT. This sequence encodes CASGPNLRGTNTGELFF. The rearrangement links TRBV12-5 to TRBJ2-2; weak D call: TRBD2 (6 bases). Germline values: CDR1 LGHNT, CDR2 FRNRAP. V gave up 5 bases and J gave up 0 bases, with 16 bases separating them. The CDR3 has 17 amino acids.

V and J are TRBV7-3 and TRBJ2-1, with 7 bases that match TRBD2. V shed 5 bases and J 7 bases; nucleotides not matched to a gene: 11. The CDR3 totals 15 residues. Germline V gene sequence: CDR1 SGHTA, CDR2 FQGTGA. The CDR3: CASSARLAGLNEQFF. CDR3 bases: TGTGCCAGCAGCGCCCGCTTAGCGGGCTTAAATGAGCAGTTCTTC.

The chain joins TRBV29-1 to TRBJ2-7; 8 bases align to TRBD1. The CDR3 runs to 13 residues. The V gene's germline CDR1 is SQVTM and CDR2 ANQGSEA. CDR3 DNA sequence: TGCAAAAATGACAGGGGAGGATCGTACGAGCAGTACTTC. Translating it yields CKNDRGGSYEQYF.

The rearrangement joins TRBV28 to TRBJ1-2; possibly TRBD1 for D (6 bases). V was cut by 6 bases and J by 3 bases, with 11 bases left in between. Germline V CDR1 and CDR2: MDHEN, SYDVKM. CDR3 length equals 13 residues. In DNA form, the CDR3 reads TGTGCCAGCAGCGGACAGTTAGACTATGGCTACACCTTC. It specifies CASSGQLDYGYTF.

The chain carries TRBV3-1 (or the pseudogene TRBV3-2) and TRBJ2-2, with no clear D. CDR1 and CDR2 (germline): LGHDT, YNNKEL (reference sequence). Trimming removed 3 bases at V and 6 bases at J, with 2 bases between. The CDR3 contains 11 residues. In nucleotides, the CDR3 is TGTGCCAGCAGCCACGCCGGGGAGCTGTTTTTT. Translation gives CASSHAGELFF.

This rearrangement joins TRBV2 to TRBJ2-2; tentative D call: TRBD2 (5 bases). Trimming pared 6 bases from V and 6 bases from J, leaving 17 bases between. Germline CDR1 reads SNHLY; CDR2 reads FYNNEI. This CDR3 is 15 amino acids long. The CDR3: CASSAGGWGSGELFF. In DNA, the CDR3 is TGTGCCAGCAGCGCAGGAGGCTGGGGATCCGGGGAGCTGTTTTTT.

V and J are TRBV14 and TRBJ2-2; a possible D gene is TRBD2 (6 bases). V lost 0 bases and J lost 0, with 11 bases in between. The CDR3 length is 17 residues. Germline values: CDR1 SGHDN, CDR2 FVKESK. DNA for the CDR3: TGTGCCAGCAGCCAAGATGTAGTAGCGGCGAACACCGGGGAGCTGTTTTTT. It codes for CASSQDVVAANTGELFF.

This chain links TRBV5-1 with TRBJ1-1; perhaps TRBD1 as D (6 bases). This CDR3 contains 15 residues. CDR1 is SGHRS, CDR2 YFSETQ, per germline. The germline V and J ends were trimmed by 4 bases and 2 bases, with 15 bases remaining between them. CDR3 in amino acids: CASSAPQGSNTEAFF. The DNA of the CDR3 is TGCGCCAGCAGCGCCCCACAGGGTTCTAACACTGAAGCTTTCTTT.

This clone was detected only once. The chain uses TRBV24-1 and TRBJ1-4; D not resolved. Per germline, CDR1 KGHDR and CDR2 SFDVKD. Trimming left V 5 bases short and J 8 bases short, with 11 bases between. There are 13 residues in the CDR3. The CDR3 reads CATSVGVGEKLFF. In nucleotides, the CDR3 is TGTGCCACCAGTGTCGGGGTCGGGGAAAAACTGTTTTTT.

This chain links TRBV24-1 with TRBJ1-4, with D perhaps matching TRBD1 (6 bases). Per the germline V gene, CDR1 is KGHDR and CDR2 is SFDVKD. The V gene lost 3 bases and the J gene lost 5 bases, with 9 bases spanning the gap. The CDR3 runs to 14 residues. CDR3 in DNA: TGTGCCACCAGTGATACAGGGTCAAATGAAAAACTGTTTTTT. This encodes CATSDTGSNEKLFF.

This clone turned up a few times. The gene calls are TRBV2 and TRBJ1-6; tentative D call: TRBD1 (5 bases). V was shortened by 7 bases and J by 7 bases, with 11 bases between the two germline ends. Germline CDR1 reads SNHLY; CDR2 reads FYNNEI. This CDR3 is 13 amino acids long. The CDR3 is CASKETVNSPLHF. CDR3 bases: TGTGCCAGCAAAGAGACAGTCAATTCACCCCTCCACTTT.

The J gene is TRBJ2-2, the V gene TRBV5-1; 7 nucleotides line up with TRBD2. The germline V gene has CDR1 SGHRS and CDR2 YFSETQ. This CDR3 spans 15 amino acids. The J segment lost 5 bases and the V segment lost 4 bases, leaving 8 bases of the junction unmatched. CDR3 bases: TGCGCCAGCAGCACCAGCGGGATCTTTACCGGGGAGCTGTTTTTT. Its translation is CASSTSGIFTGELFF.

This chain uses TRBV29-1 with TRBJ2-5, with a possible D match to TRBD1 (6 bases). Germline CDR1 reads SQVTM; CDR2 reads ANQGSEA. Deletions cut 8 bases from V and 4 bases from J, with 35 bases between. This CDR3 region has 19 residues. DNA for the CDR3: TGCAGCACCCAGCGGCGACAGGCCTCGCTTCTCGCGAGCCGAGAGACCCAGTACTTC. It is translated as CSTQRRQASLLASRETQYF.

This chain links TRBV3-1 (or the pseudogene TRBV3-2) with TRBJ1-1, with D tentatively TRBD1 (6 bases). The V end lost 0 bases, the J end lost 4 bases, and 9 bases lay between the germline ends. CDR3 size: 14 residues. Germline V gene lookup returns CDR1 LGHDT and CDR2 YNNKEL (reference sequence). The CDR3 nucleotides are TGTGCCAGCAGCCAAGAAGGGGGGGGCACTGAAGCTTTCTTT. Translated: CASSQEGGGTEAFF.

J is TRBJ2-2 and V is TRBV6-5; no clear D. Between the trimmed V and J ends, which lost 8 bases and 6 bases, there was a span of 7 bases. The CDR3 extends over 11 amino acids. Germline-derived CDR1 and CDR2 are MNHEY and SVGAGI. The CDR3 nucleotides are TGTGCCAGCGCTAATGCCGGGGAGCTGTTTTTT. Amino acid sequence: CASANAGELFF.

Only one count was recorded for this clone. V usage is TRBV3-1 (or the pseudogene TRBV3-2) and J usage is TRBJ2-1; TRBD2 matches 11 bases. The CDR3 consists of 15 residues. The germline V gene has CDR1 LGHDT and CDR2 YNNKEL (reference sequence). The ends lost 2 bases at V and 3 bases at J; junction bases unmatched: 0. The chain's CDR3 is CASSQLAGGYNEQFF. In nucleotides, the CDR3 is TGTGCCAGCAGCCAACTAGCGGGAGGCTACAATGAGCAGTTCTTC.

The chain employs TRBV27 and TRBJ2-3, with D possibly TRBD2 on 5 matching bases. V lost 4 bases, J lost 4 bases, and 18 bases lay in between. The germline gives CDR1 MNHEY, CDR2 SMNVEV (reference sequence). This CDR3 region has 16 residues. The CDR3, as DNA: TGTGCCAGCAGTTCCGGCGCCAACTCGCGGGCAGATACGCAGTATTTT. It yields the protein CASSSGANSRADTQYF.

The chain combines TRBV11-3 with TRBJ2-7, with no clear D. This CDR3 region has 13 residues. V lost 2 bases and J lost 2, with 7 bases in between. CDR1 is SGHNT and CDR2 is YENEEA in the germline V gene. DNA for the CDR3: TGTGCCAGCAGCTTAAGAGTGACCTACGAGCAGTACTTC. This sequence encodes CASSLRVTYEQYF.

This clone was counted once. V gene TRBV11-2 combines with J gene TRBJ1-4; D is ambiguous. The CDR3 length is 14 residues. Between the trimmed V and J ends, which lost 2 bases and 5 bases, there was a span of 9 bases. The V gene's germline CDR1 is SGHAT and CDR2 FQNNGV. CDR3 nucleotide sequence: TGTGCCAGCAGCTTAAGTGGAGGGAATGAAAAACTGTTTTTT. Protein sequence: CASSLSGGNEKLFF. The full variable domain, with the rest looked up from reference TRBV11-2 and TRBJ1-4, is EAGVAQSPRYKIIEKRQSVAFWCNPISGHATLYWYQQILGQGPKLLIQFQNNGVVDDSQLPKDRFSAERLKGVDSTLKIQPAKLEDSAVYLCASSLSGGNEKLFFGSGTQLSVL.

The chain links TRBV9 to TRBJ2-3; 7 bases match TRBD2. Germline V gives CDR1 SGDLS, CDR2 YYNGEE. After removal of 3 bases from V and 4 bases from J, the junction contained 14 bases not matched to a gene. The CDR3 loop spans 17 amino acids. This CDR3 reads CASSESGGRGVADTQYF. As DNA, the CDR3 is TGTGCCAGCAGCGAGTCTGGCGGGAGAGGGGTAGCAGATACGCAGTATTTT. The full variable domain, with the rest looked up from reference TRBV9 and TRBJ2-3, is DSGVTQTPKHLITATGQRVTLRCSPRSGDLSVYWYQQSLDQGLQFLIQYYNGEERAKGNILERFSAQQFPDLHSELNLSSLELGDSALYFCASSESGGRGVADTQYFGPGTRLTVL.

In DNA, the CDR3 is TGCGCCAGCAGCCAAGATTGGGTCGGGGTTATGAACATTCAGTACTTC. This translates into CASSQDWVGVMNIQYF. The genes are TRBV4-1 and TRBJ2-4; TRBD2 is a possible D gene (5 bases). CDR3 size: 16 residues. The V gene's germline CDR1 is MGHRA and CDR2 YSYEKL. V was clipped by 0 bases and J by 7 bases, with 16 bases between them.

V usage is TRBV2 and J usage is TRBJ1-6; 10 nucleotides agree with TRBD1. The CDR3 length is 15 residues. Unmatched junction bases numbered 7, after V lost 6 bases and J lost 8 bases. In germline, CDR1 is SNHLY, CDR2 FYNNEI. In DNA, the CDR3 is TGTGCCAGCAGGGCAACGGACAGGGGGGATTCACCCCTCCACTTT. Residues: CASRATDRGDSPLHF.

This clone was observed a few times. The genes are TRBV3-1 (or the pseudogene TRBV3-2) and TRBJ1-2; possibly TRBD1 for D (6 bases). CDR1 and CDR2 from the germline V gene are LGHDT and YNNKEL (reference sequence). The V gene lost 6 bases and the J gene lost 2 bases, with 7 bases spanning the gap. The CDR3 runs 12 residues. In DNA, the CDR3 is TGTGCCAGCAGTACAGGGAACTATGGCTACACCTTC. It is translated as CASSTGNYGYTF.

The chain is built from TRBV3-1 (or the pseudogene TRBV3-2) and TRBJ2-4; 15 nucleotides agree with TRBD2. The junction had 3 bases not matched to a gene; V was cut back by 1 base and J by 2 bases. The CDR3 consists of 18 residues. Germline CDR1 is LGHDT and CDR2 is YNNKEL (reference sequence). The CDR3 sequence is CASSQGTSGRVSKNIQYF. The CDR3 DNA follows: TGTGCCAGCAGCCAAGGGACTAGCGGGAGGGTGTCCAAAAACATTCAGTACTTC.